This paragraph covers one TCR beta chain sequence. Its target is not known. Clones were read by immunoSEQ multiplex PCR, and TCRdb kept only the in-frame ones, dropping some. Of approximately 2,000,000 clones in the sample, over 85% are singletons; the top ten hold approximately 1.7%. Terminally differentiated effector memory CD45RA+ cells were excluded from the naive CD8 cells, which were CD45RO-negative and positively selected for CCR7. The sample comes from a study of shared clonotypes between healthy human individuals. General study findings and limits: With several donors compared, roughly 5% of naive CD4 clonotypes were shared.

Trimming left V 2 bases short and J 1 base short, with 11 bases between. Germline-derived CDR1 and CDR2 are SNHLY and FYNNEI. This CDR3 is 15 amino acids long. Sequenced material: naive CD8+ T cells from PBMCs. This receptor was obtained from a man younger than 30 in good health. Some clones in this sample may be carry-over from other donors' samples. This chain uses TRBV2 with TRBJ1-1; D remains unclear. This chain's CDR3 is CASSEFVGRNTEAFF. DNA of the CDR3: TGTGCCAGCAGTGAATTCGTTGGCAGGAACACTGAAGCTTTCTTT.